Sequencing of this TCR beta chain was carried out in a study of monozygotic twins with cystic fibrosis. Overall study results and limits: Co-twins had the most similar V usage for 13 of 16 pairs, J for 8.

About this clone: Its matching antigen is unknown.

TCRdb's table, derived via immunoSEQ multiplex PCR, lists solely in-frame clones and lacks some. The sample has some 20,000 clones; about 97% are singletons. The clonotype comes from a woman aged 25 to 39 with cystic fibrosis. What was sequenced was blood.

DNA for the CDR3: TGTGCCAGCAGCTCAGGTAGCGGGGTCTACGAGCAGTACTTC. This sequence encodes CASSSGSGVYEQYF. The chain recombines TRBV11-2 with TRBJ2-7; 8 nucleotides align to TRBD2. V dropped 4 bases and J dropped 3; count of bases not matched to a gene: 5. Germline V gene sequence: CDR1 SGHAT, CDR2 FQNNGV. This CDR3 has 14 amino acids.